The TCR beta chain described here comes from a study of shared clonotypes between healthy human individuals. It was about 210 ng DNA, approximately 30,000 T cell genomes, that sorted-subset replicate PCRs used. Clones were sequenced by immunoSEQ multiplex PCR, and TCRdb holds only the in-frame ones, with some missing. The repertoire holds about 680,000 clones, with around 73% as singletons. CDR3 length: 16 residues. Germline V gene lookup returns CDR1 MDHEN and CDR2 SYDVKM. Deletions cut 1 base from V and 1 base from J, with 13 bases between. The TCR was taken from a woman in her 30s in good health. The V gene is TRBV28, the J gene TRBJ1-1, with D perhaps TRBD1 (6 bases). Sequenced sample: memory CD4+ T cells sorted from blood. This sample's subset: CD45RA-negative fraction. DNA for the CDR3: TGTGCCAGCAGTTTATTCCGGTCGACAGGGAACACTGAAGCTTTCTTT. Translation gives CASSLFRSTGNTEAFF.